What follows are 12 T cell receptor beta chains derived from one specimen sequenced in a study of beta chain features in type 1 diabetes. Every isolated RNA sample was fully reverse transcribed, so sequencing captured expressed TCRB transcripts. Assay used: immunoSEQ multiplex PCR; TCRdb lists only in-frame clones, some missing. The data show 300,000 to 350,000 clones, 8% seen once. The sequenced sample was central memory CD4+ T cells from blood. These receptors were collected from a woman younger than 35 in good health.

The chain recombines TRBV27 with TRBJ1-1; D unresolved. V lost 6 bases to trimming and J lost 0 bases, with 8 bases between them. The CDR3 is 13 amino acids. CDR1 and CDR2 from the germline V gene are MNHEY and SMNVEV (reference sequence). CDR3 amino acids: CASSNSLNTEAFF. The CDR3 DNA follows: TGTGCCAGCAGCAACAGCCTGAACACTGAAGCTTTCTTT.

This clone was counted a few times. The chain uses TRBV7-9 and TRBJ1-3; 7 positions match TRBD1. Germline V gives CDR1 SEHNR, CDR2 FQNEAQ (reference sequence). Germline trimming cut 3 bases from V and 4 bases from J; bases unmatched to any gene: 6. This CDR3 region has 15 residues. Written as DNA, the CDR3 is TGTGCCAGCAGCTTCCATAGACAGGGAGGAAACACCATATATTTT. It codes for CASSFHRQGGNTIYF.

This clone came up a few times. The chain employs TRBV10-3 and TRBJ1-3, with 9 bases lining up with TRBD1. From germline, CDR1 is ENHRY and CDR2 SYGVKD. The ends lost 10 bases at V and 1 base at J; junction bases unmatched: 2. This CDR3 is 13 amino acids long. The CDR3 sequence is CATGTGSGNTIYF. The CDR3 region has the DNA TGTGCCACCGGGACAGGGTCTGGAAACACCATATATTTT.

The chain is built from TRBV5-1 and TRBJ2-7; 7 bases are shared with TRBD1. Germline values: CDR1 SGHRS, CDR2 YFSETQ. Trimming at V came to 5 bases and at J to 0 bases, leaving 14 bases not matched to a gene. The CDR3 extends over 17 amino acids. The CDR3 coding sequence is TGCGCCAGCAGACGTTATTCGGGACAGCCAATCTCCTACGAGCAGTACTTC. Translating it yields CASRRYSGQPISYEQYF.

The genes are TRBV7-2 and TRBJ2-6, with D perhaps matching TRBD2 (5 bases). Trimming left V 5 bases short and J 4 bases short, with 12 bases between. CDR1 is SGHTA and CDR2 is FQGNSA in the germline V gene. CDR3 size: 15 residues. This chain's CDR3 is CASSPGFAGANVLTF. CDR3 DNA sequence: TGTGCCAGCAGCCCGGGGTTTGCAGGGGCCAACGTCCTGACTTTC.

This clone was seen at least ten times. The J gene is TRBJ1-1, the V gene TRBV18; D not resolved. The CDR3 extends over 15 amino acids. The germline CDR1 and CDR2 sequences are KGHSH and LQKENI. Deletions cut 3 bases from V and 4 bases from J, with 15 bases between. The CDR3 DNA sequence: TGTGCCAGCTCACCGGGCCGGCAAGCCGGCACTGAAGCTTTCTTT. This gives the protein CASSPGRQAGTEAFF.

The CDR3, as DNA: TGTGCCAGTAGTATATGGGGGAATGAGCAGTTCTTC. As protein: CASSIWGNEQFF. The chain is built from TRBV19 and TRBJ2-1; D may be TRBD1 or TRBD2 (5 bases each). V was shortened by 2 bases and J by 7 bases, with 6 bases between the two germline ends. The CDR3 is made up of 12 amino acids. Germline CDR1 reads LNHDA; CDR2 reads SQIVND (reference sequence).

The chain couples TRBV28 to TRBJ2-5; D is unclear. The V end lost 8 bases, the J end lost 2 bases, and 12 bases lay between the germline ends. Germline V gene sequence: CDR1 MDHEN, CDR2 SYDVKM. The CDR3 consists of 13 residues. CDR3 DNA: TGTGCCAGCGATTCGTACAGTCAAGAGACCCAGTACTTC. Amino acids: CASDSYSQETQYF.

The table lists this clone with a few counts. CDR3 region: CASSYKSGNTDTQYF. CDR3 nucleotides: TGTGCCAGCAGCTATAAGAGCGGGAACACAGATACGCAGTATTTT. The chain carries TRBV7-2 and TRBJ2-3, with TRBD2 matching over 7 bases. Per the germline V gene, CDR1 is SGHTA and CDR2 is FQGNSA. The CDR3 extends over 15 amino acids. V gave up 4 bases and J gave up 2 bases; unmatched junction bases: 6.

This chain joins TRBV5-6 and TRBJ2-3; the match to TRBD1 covers 7 bases. Germline trimming cut 4 bases from V and 4 bases from J; bases unmatched to any gene: 12. The germline gives CDR1 SGHDT, CDR2 YYEEEE. The CDR3 loop spans 16 amino acids. CDR3 nucleotides: TGTGCCAGCAGCGGACGGAGACAGGGTAGGCCAGATACGCAGTATTTT. It codes for CASSGRRQGRPDTQYF.

This clone was picked up a small number of times. The chain employs TRBV15 and TRBJ2-3; a weak D match, TRBD1 (6 bases). The CDR3 is 15 amino acids. CDR1 and CDR2 (germline): LNHNV, YYDKDF (reference sequence). With 3 bases removed from V and 0 bases from J, the gap between germline ends came to 10 bases. CDR3 amino acids: CATSRGGQSTDTQYF. The CDR3 DNA sequence: TGTGCCACCAGCAGGGGCGGACAGAGCACAGATACGCAGTATTTT.

This clone was seen a handful of times. At the DNA level, this CDR3 is encoded by other sequences in the same sample as well. V usage is TRBV7-2 and J usage is TRBJ2-3, with D possibly TRBD2 on 5 matching bases. Looked up from germline, CDR1 is SGHTA and CDR2 is FQGNSA. V shed 6 bases and J shed 2 bases, with 12 bases lying between them. This CDR3 has 14 residues. The CDR3 DNA reads as TGTGCCAGCAGTTCTGGACTTGCCACAGATACGCAGTATTTT. Translating it yields CASSSGLATDTQYF. Based on the CDR3 plus reference TRBV7-2 and TRBJ2-3, the full variable domain is GAGVSQSPSNKVTEKGKDVELRCDPISGHTALYWYRQSLGQGLEFLIYFQGNSAPDKSGLPSDRFSAERTGGSVSTLTIQRTQQEDSAVYLCASSSGLATDTQYFGPGTRLTVL.